The clone carrying this T cell receptor (beta chain) has a handful of counts. The germline V and J ends were trimmed by 6 bases and 2 bases, with 11 bases remaining between them. The CDR3 totals 13 residues. Per germline, CDR1 LNHDA and CDR2 SQIVND (reference sequence). The sample originates from a study of control samples from healthy donors and cancer patients. Assay used: immunoSEQ multiplex PCR; TCRdb lists only in-frame clones, some missing. Here the sample spans some 120,000 clones, approximately 90% being singletons. The receptor was isolated from a woman in her sixties or seventies in good health. This chain connects TRBV19 to TRBJ2-7; D unresolved. The sequenced sample was blood. The CDR3 region is CASRRTDTYEQYF. In nucleotides, the CDR3 is TGTGCCAGTAGACGGACGGATACCTACGAGCAGTACTTC.